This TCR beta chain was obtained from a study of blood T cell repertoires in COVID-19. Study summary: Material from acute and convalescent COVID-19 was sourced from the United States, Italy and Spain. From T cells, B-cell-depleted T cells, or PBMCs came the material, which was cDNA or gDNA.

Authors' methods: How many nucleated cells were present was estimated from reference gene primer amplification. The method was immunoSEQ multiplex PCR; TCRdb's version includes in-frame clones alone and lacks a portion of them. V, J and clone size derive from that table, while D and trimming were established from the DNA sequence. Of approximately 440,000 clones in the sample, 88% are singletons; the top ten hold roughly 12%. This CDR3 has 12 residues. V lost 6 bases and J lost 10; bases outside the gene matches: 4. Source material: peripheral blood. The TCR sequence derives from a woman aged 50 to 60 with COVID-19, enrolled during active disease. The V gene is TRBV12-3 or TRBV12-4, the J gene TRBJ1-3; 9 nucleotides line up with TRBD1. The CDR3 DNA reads TGTGCCAGCAGCAACAGGGGGCGGACCATATATTTT. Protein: CASSNRGRTIYF.